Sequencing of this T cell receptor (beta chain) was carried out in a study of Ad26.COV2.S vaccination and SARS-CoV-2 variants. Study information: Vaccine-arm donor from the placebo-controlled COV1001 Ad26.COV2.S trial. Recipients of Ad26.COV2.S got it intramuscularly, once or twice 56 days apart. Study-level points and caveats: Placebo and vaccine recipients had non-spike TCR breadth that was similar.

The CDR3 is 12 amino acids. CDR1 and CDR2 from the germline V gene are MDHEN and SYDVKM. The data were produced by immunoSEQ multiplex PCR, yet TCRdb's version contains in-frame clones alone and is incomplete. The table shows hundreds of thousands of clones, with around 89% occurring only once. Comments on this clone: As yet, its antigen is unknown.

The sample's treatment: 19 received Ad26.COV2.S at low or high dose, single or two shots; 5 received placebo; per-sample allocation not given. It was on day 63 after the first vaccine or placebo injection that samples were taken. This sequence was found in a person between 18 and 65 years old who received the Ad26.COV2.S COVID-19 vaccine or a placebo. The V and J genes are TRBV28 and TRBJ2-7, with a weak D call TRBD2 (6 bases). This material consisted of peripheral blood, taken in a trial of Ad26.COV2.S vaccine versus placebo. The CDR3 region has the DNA TGTGCAAGCGGGCTAGCCGGGTACGAGCAGTACTTC. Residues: CASGLAGYEQYF. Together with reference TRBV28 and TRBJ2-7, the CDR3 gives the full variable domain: DVKVTQSSRYLVKRTGEKVFLECVQDMDHENMFWYRQDPGLGLRLIYFSYDVKMKEKGDIPEGYSVSREKKERFSLILESASTNQTSMYLCASGLAGYEQYFGPGTRLTVT.